This T cell receptor beta chain was obtained from a study of regulatory T cells in long-lasting Graves disease. In the study overall: Under 3 months of antithyroid drugs had been taken by newly diagnosed Graves' patients.

Time point in this sample: newly diagnosed GD, antithyroid drugs for less than 3 months. The TCR library was made from RNA extracted from PBMCs. The sample holds many counts of this clonotype. The antigen is not known. This CDR3 is 13 amino acids long. Trimming removed 6 bases at V and 1 base at J, with 6 bases between. Sequencing libraries for TCR beta were prepared with iRepertoire HTBI primers and Arm-PCR of CDR3 regions. TCRdb fed the multiplex PCR reads into MiXCR, producing one record per CDR3 protein. The table records roughly 500,000 distinct CDR3 sequences, about 12% of them present only once. Study-wide results and caveats: Persistent disease favored TRBV28, TRBJ1-2 and TRBJ2-5. Persistent Graves' disease cases displayed lower TCR diversity than newly diagnosed ones.

These data were likewise used in another study, on T cells in Graves' hyperthyroidism and ophthalmopathy. That work states: The TCR CDR3 was amplified in a first-round RT-PCR using the HTBI primer set.

This chain links TRBV12-3 or TRBV12-4 with TRBJ2-2; D is ambiguous. The sample in question was peripheral blood mononuclear cells (PBMCs), obtained at new diagnosis, from a patient treated with antithyroid drugs. The TCR sequence derives from a woman between 25 and 40 years old with Graves disease. The CDR3 DNA is TGTGCCAGCAGAGGATTGAACACCGGGGAGCTGTTTTTT. As protein: CASRGLNTGELFF.